Below, 10 T cell receptor beta chains from the same sample are listed, as sequenced in a study of T cells in Graves' hyperthyroidism and ophthalmopathy. Amplification of TCR beta CDR3 regions used RNA as the template. The HTBI primer set served for first-round RT-PCR of the TCR CDR3. TCRdb reprocessed the multiplex PCR reads via MiXCR and lists one record per CDR3 protein. The sample includes around 800,000 distinct CDR3 sequences, approximately 40% of them seen just once. What was sequenced was blood. The receptors here all came from a man aged 18 to 29 with Graves' hyperthyroidism.

This rearrangement joins TRBV12-3 or TRBV12-4 to TRBJ2-7; D possibly uses TRBD1 or TRBD2 (5 bases each). Trimming removed 7 bases at V and 0 bases at J, with 16 bases between. The CDR3 covers 15 residues. Here the CDR3 reads CASTRGRDDSYEQYF. The CDR3 region has the DNA TGTGCCAGCACCCGGGGCCGGGATGACTCCTACGAGCAGTACTTC.

This clonotype came up many times. The chain employs TRBV10-3 and TRBJ2-7; D call uncertain. Trimming shortened V by 4 bases and J by 4 bases, and 8 bases separated the two germline ends. CDR1 and CDR2 from the germline V gene are ENHRY and SYGVKD. CDR3 size: 12 residues. CDR3 coding DNA: TGTGCCATCAGTGCCAGCAAGTACGAGCAGTACTTC. Translating gives CAISASKYEQYF.

Worth noting for this clonotype: The conserved phenylalanine or tryptophan normally closing the CDR3 is absent here, so this likely arose from a read error. The chain uses TRBV11-1 and TRBJ2-7; D call uncertain. The germline CDR1 and CDR2 sequences are SGHAT and FQDESV (reference sequence). This CDR3 region has 13 residues. Between the trimmed V and J ends, which lost 5 bases and 3 bases, there was a span of 11 bases. In nucleotides, the CDR3 is TGTGCCAGCAGCATCGGGTCAAGCTACGAGCAGTACCTC. Translation: CASSIGSSYEQYL.

This clonotype was counted a few times. The rearrangement links TRBV12-3 or TRBV12-4 to TRBJ1-5, with 8 bases aligning to TRBD1. V lost 5 bases, J lost 0 bases, and 15 bases stayed unmatched. This CDR3 spans 19 amino acids. CDR3 loop: CASSPADLDRGYSNQPQHF. In DNA, the CDR3 is TGTGCCAGCAGTCCCGCTGACCTCGACAGGGGCTATAGCAATCAGCCCCAGCATTTT.

This clonotype has ten or more counts. V is TRBV11-1 and J is TRBJ1-6; no reliable D call. The CDR3 covers 14 residues. Between the trimmed V and J ends, which lost 4 bases and 7 bases, there was a span of 11 bases. CDR1 is SGHAT, CDR2 FQDESV, per germline (reference sequence). The CDR3 reads CASSSEPGNSPLHF. CDR3 bases: TGTGCCAGCAGCTCAGAGCCTGGGAATTCACCCCTCCACTTT.

The table lists this clonotype with many counts. The chain is built from TRBV29-1 and TRBJ1-1; D might be TRBD1 (5 bases). The CDR3 loop spans 13 amino acids. The V end was cut by 1 base, the J end by 1 base, with 7 bases between. CDR1 and CDR2 (germline): SQVTM, ANQGSEA. CDR3 sequence (DNA): TGCAGCGTTGAAGGGGGCTCGAACACTGAAGCTTTCTTT. This codes for CSVEGGSNTEAFF.

This clonotype was recorded many times. The chain couples TRBV29-1 to TRBJ1-1; D call uncertain. V lost 7 bases to trimming and J lost 5 bases, with 14 bases between them. This CDR3 comprises 12 residues. Germline V gene data show CDR1 as SQVTM and CDR2 as ANQGSEA. CDR3 in amino acids: CSASRGGTEAFF. The CDR3 DNA is TGCAGCGCTTCCAGAGGAGGAACTGAAGCTTTCTTT.

The table lists this clonotype with a few counts. This rearrangement joins TRBV9 to TRBJ1-6, with D perhaps matching TRBD1 (6 bases). Trimming removed 0 bases from V and 6 bases from J, with 10 bases in between. CDR3 length equals 15 residues. Germline values: CDR1 SGDLS, CDR2 YYNGEE. The CDR3 nucleotides are TGTGCCAGCAGCGTAGGGGGGGCAATTAATTCACCCCTCCACTTT. This codes for CASSVGGAINSPLHF.

The V and J genes are TRBV29-1 and TRBJ1-2; a possible D gene is TRBD1 (5 bases). V was clipped by 0 bases and J by 4 bases, with 12 bases between them. In germline, CDR1 is SQVTM, CDR2 ANQGSEA. The CDR3 has 14 residues. CDR3 nucleotides: TGCAGCGTTGAAGAAGGGGACGGCGGCTATGGCTACACCTTC. Translation: CSVEEGDGGYGYTF.

The chain uses TRBV6-6 and TRBJ1-5; the D gene is possibly TRBD1 (6 bases). The CDR3 has 12 residues. V lost 8 bases, J lost 7 bases, and 12 bases lay in between. CDR1 and CDR2 (germline): MNHNY, SVGAGI (reference sequence). The CDR3 DNA reads TGTGCCAGCCCTAGGGGGTCCCAGCCCCAGCATTTT. It translates to CASPRGSQPQHF.